Sequencing of this T cell receptor beta chain was carried out in a study of long-term antiretroviral therapy in people with HIV. Study-level points and caveats: Nothing was known about ART adherence, viral resistance or changes in therapy.

V lost 0 bases to trimming and J lost 0 bases, with 15 bases between them. The CDR3 runs to 17 residues. Germline V gene lookup returns CDR1 SGHAT and CDR2 FQNNGV. Running of the v3.0 immunoSEQ assay took place at survey level. Assay: immunoSEQ multiplex PCR; the TCRdb copy retains only in-frame clones and omits some. The sample shows over 15,000 clones, 70% to 85% of them seen only once. Note on this clone: The target antigen is unknown.

This clonotype originated in a woman in her forties or fifties with HIV. V and J are TRBV11-2 and TRBJ2-7, with a possible D match to TRBD1 (5 bases). The sequences come from unsorted PBMCs, collected 1.5 years before starting antiretroviral therapy. This CDR3 is CASSLDSGQTSSYEQYF. CDR3 nucleotides: TGTGCCAGCAGCTTAGATTCAGGGCAGACCAGCTCCTACGAGCAGTACTTC.